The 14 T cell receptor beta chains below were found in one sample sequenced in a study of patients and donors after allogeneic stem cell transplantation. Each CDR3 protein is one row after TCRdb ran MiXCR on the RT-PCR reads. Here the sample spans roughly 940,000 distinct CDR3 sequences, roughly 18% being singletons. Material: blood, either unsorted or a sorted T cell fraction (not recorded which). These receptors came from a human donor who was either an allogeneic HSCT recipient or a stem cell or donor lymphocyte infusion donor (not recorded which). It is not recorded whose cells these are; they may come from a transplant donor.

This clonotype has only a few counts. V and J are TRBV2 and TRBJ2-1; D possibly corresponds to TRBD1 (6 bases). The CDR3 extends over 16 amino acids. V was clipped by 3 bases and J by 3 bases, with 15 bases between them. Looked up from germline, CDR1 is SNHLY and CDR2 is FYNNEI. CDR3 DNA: TGTGCCAGCAGTGACGGAACCGGGACATACTACAATGAGCAGTTCTTC. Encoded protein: CASSDGTGTYYNEQFF.

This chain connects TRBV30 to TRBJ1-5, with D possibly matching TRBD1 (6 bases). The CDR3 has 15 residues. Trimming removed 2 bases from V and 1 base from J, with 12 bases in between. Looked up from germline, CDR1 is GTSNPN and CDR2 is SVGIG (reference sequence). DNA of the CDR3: TGTGCCTGGAGTAGGGGGGCGGCGAGCAATCAGCCCCAGCATTTT. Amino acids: CAWSRGAASNQPQHF. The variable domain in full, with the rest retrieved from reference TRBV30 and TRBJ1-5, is SQTIHQWPATLVQPVGSPLSLECTVEGTSNPNLYWYRQAAGRGLQLLFYSVGIGQISSEVPQNLSASRPQDRQFILSSKKLLLSDSGFYLCAWSRGAASNQPQHFGDGTRLSIL.

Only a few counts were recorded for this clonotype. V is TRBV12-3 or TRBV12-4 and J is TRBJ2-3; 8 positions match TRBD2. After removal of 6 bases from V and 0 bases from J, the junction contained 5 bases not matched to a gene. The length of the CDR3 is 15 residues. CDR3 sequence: CASRRVAGSTDTQYF. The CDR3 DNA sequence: TGTGCCAGCAGGCGGGTAGCGGGGAGCACAGATACGCAGTATTTT.

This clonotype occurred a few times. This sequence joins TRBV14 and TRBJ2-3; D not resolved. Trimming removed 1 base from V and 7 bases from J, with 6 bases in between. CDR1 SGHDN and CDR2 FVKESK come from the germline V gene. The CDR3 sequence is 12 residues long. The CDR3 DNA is TGTGCCAGCAGCCAAGCCGGGTATACGCAGTATTTT. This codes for CASSQAGYTQYF.

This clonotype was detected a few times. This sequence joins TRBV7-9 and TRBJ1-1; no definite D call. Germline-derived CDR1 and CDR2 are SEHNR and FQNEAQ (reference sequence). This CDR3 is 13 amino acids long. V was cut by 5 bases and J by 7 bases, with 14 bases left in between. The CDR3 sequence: CASSPSRQVEAFF. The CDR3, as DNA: TGTGCCAGCAGCCCTAGCCGCCAGGTTGAAGCTTTCTTT.

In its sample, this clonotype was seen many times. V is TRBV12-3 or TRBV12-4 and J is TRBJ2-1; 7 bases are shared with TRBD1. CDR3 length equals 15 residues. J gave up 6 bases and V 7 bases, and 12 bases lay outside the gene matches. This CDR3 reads CASTRTGLVGNEQFF. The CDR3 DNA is TGTGCCAGCACTCGGACAGGTCTGGTAGGCAATGAGCAGTTCTTC.

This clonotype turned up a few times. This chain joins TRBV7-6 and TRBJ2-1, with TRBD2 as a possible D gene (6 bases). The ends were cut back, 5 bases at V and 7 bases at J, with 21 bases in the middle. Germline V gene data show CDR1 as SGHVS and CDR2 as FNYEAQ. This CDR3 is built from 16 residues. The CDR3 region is CASSPLRGTPGNEQFF. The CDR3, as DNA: TGTGCCAGCAGCCCTCTCCGTGGGACTCCCGGGAATGAGCAGTTCTTC.

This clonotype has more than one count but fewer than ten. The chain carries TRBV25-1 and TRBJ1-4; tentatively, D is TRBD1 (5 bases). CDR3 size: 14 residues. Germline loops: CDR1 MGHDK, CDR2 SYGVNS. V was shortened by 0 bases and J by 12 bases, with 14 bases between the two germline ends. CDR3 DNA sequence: TGTGCCAGCAGTGAATATCCAGGGTTGACGGAACTGTTTTTT. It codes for CASSEYPGLTELFF. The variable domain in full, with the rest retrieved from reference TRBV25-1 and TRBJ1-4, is EADIYQTPRYLVIGTGKKITLECSQTMGHDKMYWYQQDPGMELHLIHYSYGVNSTEKGDLSSESTVSRIRTEHFPLTLESARPSHTSQYLCASSEYPGLTELFFGSGTQLSVL.

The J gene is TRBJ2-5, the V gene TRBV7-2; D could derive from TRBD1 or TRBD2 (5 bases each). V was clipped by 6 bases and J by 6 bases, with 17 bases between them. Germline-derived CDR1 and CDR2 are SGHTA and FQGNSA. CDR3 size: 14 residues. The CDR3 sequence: CASRAYGTAQTQYF. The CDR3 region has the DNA TGTGCCAGCAGAGCATACGGGACGGCGCAGACCCAGTACTTC.

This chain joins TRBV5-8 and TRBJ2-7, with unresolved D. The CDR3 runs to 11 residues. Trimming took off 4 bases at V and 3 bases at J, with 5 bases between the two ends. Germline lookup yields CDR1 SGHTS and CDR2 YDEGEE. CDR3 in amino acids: CASSGIYEQYF. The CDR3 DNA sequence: TGTGCCAGCAGCGGAATCTACGAGCAGTACTTC.

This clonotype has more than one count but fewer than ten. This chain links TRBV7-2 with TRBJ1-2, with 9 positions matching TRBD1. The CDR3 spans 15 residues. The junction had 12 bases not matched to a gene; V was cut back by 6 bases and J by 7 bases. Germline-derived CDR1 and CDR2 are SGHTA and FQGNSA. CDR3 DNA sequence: TGTGCCAGCAGATCAACAGGGGGCCCGTTGGGTGGCTACACCTTC. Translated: CASRSTGGPLGGYTF. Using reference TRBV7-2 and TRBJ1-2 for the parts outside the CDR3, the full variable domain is GAGVSQSPSNKVTEKGKDVELRCDPISGHTALYWYRQSLGQGLEFLIYFQGNSAPDKSGLPSDRFSAERTGGSVSTLTIQRTQQEDSAVYLCASRSTGGPLGGYTFGSGTRLTVV.

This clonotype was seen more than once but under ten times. CDR3 amino acids: CASSLGGIANYGYTF. The CDR3 nucleotides are TGTGCCAGCAGTTTAGGGGGCATAGCTAACTATGGCTACACCTTC. The rearrangement links TRBV12-3 or TRBV12-4 to TRBJ1-2, with D perhaps TRBD1 (5 bases). The CDR3 has 15 amino acids. V lost 1 base, J lost 0 bases, and 9 bases lay in between.

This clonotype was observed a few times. The CDR3 loop is CSATPVPGRTIRADTQYF. The CDR3 DNA reads as TGCAGTGCTACACCCGTCCCCGGGAGGACTATCAGGGCAGATACGCAGTATTTT. The rearrangement uses TRBV20-1 and TRBJ2-3, with 7 bases matching TRBD2. From germline, CDR1 is DFQATT and CDR2 SNEGSKA (reference sequence). This CDR3 has 18 residues. Trimming removed 4 bases from V and 4 bases from J; junction bases left unmatched: 20.

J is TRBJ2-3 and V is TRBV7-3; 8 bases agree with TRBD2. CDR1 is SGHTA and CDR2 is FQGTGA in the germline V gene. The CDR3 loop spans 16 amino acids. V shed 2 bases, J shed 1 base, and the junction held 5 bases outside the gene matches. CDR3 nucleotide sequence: TGTGCCAGCAGCTTAGAGGAGCGGGAGCGCACAGATACGCAGTATTTT. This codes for CASSLEERERTDTQYF.